The source of this T cell receptor beta chain is a study of blood T cell repertoires in COVID-19. The overall study: Collection of acute and convalescent COVID-19 samples took place in the United States, Italy and Spain. T cells, B-cell-depleted T cells, or PBMCs provided the cDNA or gDNA that served as material.

The CDR3 covers 13 residues. The V end lost 6 bases, the J end lost 6 bases, and 12 bases lay between the germline ends. This clone was observed a single time. Per the original methods: Amplification with reference gene primers provided the estimates of nucleated cell counts. This table comes from immunoSEQ multiplex PCR, and its TCRdb copy is limited to in-frame clones, with some not included. V, J and clone size reflect that table, while D and trimming were determined from the DNA. The top ten hold roughly 5% of the sample, which has about 110,000 clones, about 90% seen once. The V and J genes are TRBV12-3 or TRBV12-4 and TRBJ2-1; tentative D call: TRBD2 (5 bases). Material for sequencing was peripheral blood. The TCR originated in a human donor in a cohort sampled during active COVID-19. CDR3 loop: CASSTGSPNEQFF. The DNA of the CDR3 is TGTGCCAGCAGCACTGGGAGCCCCAATGAGCAGTTCTTC.